The clone carrying this T cell receptor beta chain was found many times. Its target is unknown. The trim removed 0 bases at V and 6 bases at J, leaving 4 bases unmatched. This CDR3 comprises 14 residues. Germline loops: CDR1 DFQATT, CDR2 SNEGSKA (reference sequence). TCR beta VDJ combinations and CDR3 sequences were profiled from genomic DNA. A single record per CDR3 protein comes from TCRdb applying MiXCR to the reads. The table has some 290,000 distinct CDR3 sequences, roughly half seen once; the top ten hold around 8%. This sample is part of a study of CD8+CD57+ T cells in acquired aplastic anemia. Study-level background: Sorted CD4+ plus CD8+ cells gave DNA averaging about 3.2 ug.

Findings and limits, study-wide: Both patients and controls carried the same twenty-nine CD8+ CDR3 sequences. Patients showed no significant difference from controls in CD8+ Simpson's diversity.

The chain carries TRBV20-1 and TRBJ1-2, with 10 bases matching TRBD1. This sequence originates from a human donor with severe aplastic anemia or a healthy control (not recorded which). The sequenced sample consisted of sorted CD4+, CD8+, or CD8+CD57+ T cells (not recorded which) from PBMCs. The CDR3, as DNA: TGCAGTGCTAGAGATCTAGGGACAGGGGATGGCTACACCTTC. Amino acids: CSARDLGTGDGYTF.